The rows below give T cell receptor beta chains drawn from one sample of a study of early stage breast cancer tumors. The method was immunoSEQ multiplex PCR; TCRdb's version includes in-frame clones alone and lacks a portion of them. The sample lists tens of thousands of clones; over 65% were seen once. The sample taken for sequencing was blood. The receptors stem from a person between 30 and 45 years old with breast cancer. Both conserved end residues are part of each CDR3. Each record gives: clone size, V gene, CDR3 length, D gene, J gene, CDR3 protein, CDR3 DNA. D genes are given only for firm matches. Where a row states a size, it is once, few, many or the class of an expanded clone; other rows omit it.

clone size: NA
V gene: TRBV6-1
CDR3 length: 13
D gene: TRBD1
J gene: TRBJ1-1
CDR3 protein: CASPGQGGTEAFF
CDR3 DNA: TGTGCCAGCCCGGGACAGGGGGGTACTGAAGCTTTCTTT

clone size: few
V gene: TRBV7-9
CDR3 length: 18
D gene: TRBD1
J gene: TRBJ1-2
CDR3 protein: CASSLLRGQVYQDYGYTF
CDR3 DNA: TGTGCCAGCAGCTTATTGAGGGGACAGGTCTACCAGGATTATGGCTACACCTTC

clone size: NA
V gene: TRBV5-1
CDR3 length: 18
D gene: TRBD2
J gene: TRBJ2-2
CDR3 protein: CASSLEVGLAANTGELFF
CDR3 DNA: TGCGCCAGCAGCTTGGAGGTAGGGCTAGCGGCAAACACCGGGGAGCTGTTTTTT

clone size: NA
V gene: TRBV12-5
CDR3 length: 14
D gene: NA
J gene: TRBJ1-1
CDR3 protein: CASGSLPQHTEAFF
CDR3 DNA: TGTGCTAGTGGTTCCCTACCCCAACACACTGAAGCTTTCTTT

clone size: NA
V gene: TRBV30
CDR3 length: 17
D gene: NA
J gene: TRBJ2-2
CDR3 protein: CAWKSPRQGGNTGELFF
CDR3 DNA: TGTGCCTGGAAATCTCCTCGCCAAGGGGGGAACACCGGGGAGCTGTTTTTT

clone size: once
V gene: TRBV29-1
CDR3 length: 14
D gene: TRBD1
J gene: TRBJ1-2
CDR3 protein: CSVGAQGARGGYTF
CDR3 DNA: TGCAGCGTAGGGGCCCAGGGGGCGCGAGGTGGCTACACCTTC

clone size: NA
V gene: TRBV4-1
CDR3 length: 18
D gene: NA
J gene: TRBJ2-7
CDR3 protein: CASSLLPSWGFSSYEQYF
CDR3 DNA: TGCGCCAGCAGCCTTTTACCCAGTTGGGGGTTTAGCTCCTACGAGCAGTACTTC

clone size: NA
V gene: TRBV18
CDR3 length: 18
D gene: TRBD1
J gene: TRBJ1-5
CDR3 protein: CASSPAGQGYSGNQPQHF
CDR3 DNA: TGTGCCAGCTCACCGGCGGGACAGGGGTATAGTGGCAATCAGCCCCAGCATTTT

clone size: NA
V gene: TRBV7-8
CDR3 length: 14
D gene: NA
J gene: TRBJ2-2
CDR3 protein: CASTTWQNTGELFF
CDR3 DNA: TGTGCCAGTACCACGTGGCAGAACACCGGGGAGCTGTTTTTT

clone size: NA
V gene: TRBV7-9
CDR3 length: 17
D gene: TRBD1
J gene: TRBJ2-5
CDR3 protein: CASSLLRQGVIHETQYF
CDR3 DNA: TGTGCCAGCAGCTTACTGCGACAGGGGGTTATCCACGAGACCCAGTACTTC

clone size: NA
V gene: TRBV29-1
CDR3 length: 12
D gene: TRBD2
J gene: TRBJ2-5
CDR3 protein: CSVDGLAETQYF
CDR3 DNA: TGCAGCGTTGACGGACTAGCAGAGACCCAGTACTTC

clone size: once
V gene: TRBV4-1
CDR3 length: 16
D gene: NA
J gene: TRBJ1-2
CDR3 protein: CASSQSRRAGNYGYTF
CDR3 DNA: TGCGCCAGCAGCCAGTCCCGCAGGGCAGGGAACTATGGCTACACCTTC

clone size: NA
V gene: TRBV6-6
CDR3 length: 12
D gene: NA
J gene: TRBJ2-7
CDR3 protein: CASRRGVQEQYF
CDR3 DNA: TGTGCCAGCAGGCGAGGGGTTCAGGAGCAGTACTTC

clone size: NA
V gene: TRBV18
CDR3 length: 13
D gene: NA
J gene: TRBJ1-1
CDR3 protein: CASSPPDVTEAFF
CDR3 DNA: TGTGCCAGCTCACCTCCAGACGTAACTGAAGCTTTCTTT

clone size: NA
V gene: TRBV6-1
CDR3 length: 14
D gene: TRBD1
J gene: TRBJ1-2
CDR3 protein: CASSEYGTENGYTF
CDR3 DNA: TGTGCCAGCAGTGAATACGGGACAGAGAATGGCTACACCTTC

clone size: few
V gene: TRBV2
CDR3 length: 12
D gene: NA
J gene: TRBJ1-6
CDR3 protein: CAREEPNSPLHF
CDR3 DNA: TGTGCCAGGGAGGAGCCGAATTCACCCCTCCACTTT

clone size: NA
V gene: TRBV7-9
CDR3 length: 15
D gene: TRBD1
J gene: TRBJ1-4
CDR3 protein: CASSSRQGSNEKLFF
CDR3 DNA: TGTGCCAGCAGCTCCCGACAGGGGTCTAATGAAAAACTGTTTTTT

clone size: NA
V gene: TRBV5-4
CDR3 length: 15
D gene: TRBD1
J gene: TRBJ2-3
CDR3 protein: CASSPDRGRTDTQYF
CDR3 DNA: TGTGCCAGCAGCCCCGACAGGGGTCGCACAGATACGCAGTATTTT

clone size: NA
V gene: TRBV5-4
CDR3 length: 17
D gene: TRBD1
J gene: TRBJ1-3
CDR3 protein: CASSLDLGQVSGNTIYF
CDR3 DNA: TGTGCCAGCAGCTTGGATTTGGGACAGGTCTCTGGAAACACCATATATTTT

clone size: NA
V gene: TRBV21-1
CDR3 length: 15
D gene: NA
J gene: TRBJ1-1
CDR3 protein: CASSKIGRERAEAFF
CDR3 DNA: TGTGCCAGCAGCAAAATAGGGCGGGAGAGGGCTGAAGCTTTCTTT

clone size: once
V gene: TRBV19
CDR3 length: 12
D gene: NA
J gene: TRBJ1-1
CDR3 protein: CASSRPNTEAFF
CDR3 DNA: TGTGCCAGTAGCAGGCCCAACACTGAAGCTTTCTTT

clone size: NA
V gene: TRBV28
CDR3 length: 15
D gene: NA
J gene: TRBJ1-4
CDR3 protein: CASSLRGTSEGKLFF
CDR3 DNA: TGTGCCAGCAGTTTACGGGGGACTAGTGAGGGAAAACTGTTTTTT

clone size: NA
V gene: TRBV27
CDR3 length: 15
D gene: TRBD2
J gene: TRBJ2-7
CDR3 protein: CASSDLAGISYEQYF
CDR3 DNA: TGTGCCAGCTCCGACTTAGCGGGGATCTCCTACGAGCAGTACTTC

clone size: once
V gene: TRBV7-3
CDR3 length: 14
D gene: NA
J gene: TRBJ1-1
CDR3 protein: CASSFRGANTEAFF
CDR3 DNA: TGTGCCAGCAGCTTCCGGGGGGCGAACACTGAAGCTTTCTTT

clone size: NA
V gene: TRBV6-6
CDR3 length: 12
D gene: NA
J gene: TRBJ1-1
CDR3 protein: CASSYSETEAFF
CDR3 DNA: TGTGCCAGCAGTTACTCTGAAACTGAAGCTTTCTTT

clone size: NA
V gene: TRBV5-4
CDR3 length: 15
D gene: NA
J gene: TRBJ1-2
CDR3 protein: CASSTGLPLNYGYTF
CDR3 DNA: TGTGCCAGCAGCACGGGCCTCCCATTAAACTATGGCTACACCTTC

clone size: NA
V gene: TRBV7-2
CDR3 length: 14
D gene: TRBD1
J gene: TRBJ1-2
CDR3 protein: CASSSSRQGNGYTF
CDR3 DNA: TGTGCCAGCAGCTCCTCGAGACAGGGGAATGGCTACACCTTC

clone size: NA
V gene: TRBV18
CDR3 length: 19
D gene: NA
J gene: TRBJ1-5
CDR3 protein: CASSPTTLAGTLDNQPQHF
CDR3 DNA: TGTGCCAGCTCACCAACAACACTTGCCGGGACCCTGGATAATCAGCCCCAGCATTTT

clone size: NA
V gene: TRBV19
CDR3 length: 13
D gene: TRBD1
J gene: TRBJ1-1
CDR3 protein: CASSLAGGVEAFF
CDR3 DNA: TGTGCCAGTAGTCTTGCAGGGGGCGTTGAAGCTTTCTTT

clone size: NA
V gene: TRBV6-5
CDR3 length: 14
D gene: TRBD1
J gene: TRBJ2-7
CDR3 protein: CASSYGGQGAEQYF
CDR3 DNA: TGTGCCAGCAGTTACGGGGGACAGGGGGCCGAGCAGTACTTC

clone size: NA
V gene: TRBV7-8
CDR3 length: 16
D gene: NA
J gene: TRBJ1-1
CDR3 protein: CASSLAGRGMNTEAFF
CDR3 DNA: TGTGCCAGCAGCTTAGCAGGACGGGGTATGAACACTGAAGCTTTCTTT

clone size: NA
V gene: TRBV27
CDR3 length: 17
D gene: NA
J gene: TRBJ1-2
CDR3 protein: CASSLTPSTERGYGYTF
CDR3 DNA: TGTGCCAGCAGTTTAACCCCCTCTACAGAGAGAGGGTATGGCTACACCTTC

clone size: NA
V gene: TRBV7-3
CDR3 length: 13
D gene: TRBD2
J gene: TRBJ2-3
CDR3 protein: CASSRGLSDTQYF
CDR3 DNA: TGTGCCAGCAGCCGGGGACTATCGGATACGCAGTATTTT

clone size: NA
V gene: TRBV5-1
CDR3 length: 14
D gene: NA
J gene: TRBJ1-1
CDR3 protein: CASSLGDGSPEAFF
CDR3 DNA: TGCGCCAGCAGCTTGGGGGATGGCTCCCCGGAGGCTTTCTTT

clone size: NA
V gene: TRBV7-8
CDR3 length: 15
D gene: NA
J gene: TRBJ1-2
CDR3 protein: CASTNSGREAAGYTF
CDR3 DNA: TGTGCCAGCACCAATTCAGGGAGGGAAGCTGCTGGCTACACCTTC

clone size: NA
V gene: TRBV4-2
CDR3 length: 16
D gene: TRBD2
J gene: TRBJ2-2
CDR3 protein: CASSPSGRADTGELFF
CDR3 DNA: TGTGCCAGCAGTCCTAGCGGGAGGGCCGACACCGGGGAGCTGTTTTTT

clone size: NA
V gene: TRBV5-6
CDR3 length: 19
D gene: TRBD2
J gene: TRBJ2-1
CDR3 protein: CASSLSGRGIYSSYNEQFF
CDR3 DNA: TGTGCCAGCAGCTTGAGCGGGAGGGGCATCTACAGCTCCTACAATGAGCAGTTCTTC

clone size: NA
V gene: TRBV27
CDR3 length: 14
D gene: TRBD2
J gene: TRBJ2-1
CDR3 protein: CASSSLREAYEQFF
CDR3 DNA: TGTGCCAGCAGTTCCCTACGGGAGGCGTATGAGCAGTTCTTC

clone size: NA
V gene: TRBV27
CDR3 length: 13
D gene: NA
J gene: TRBJ2-3
CDR3 protein: CASRIWGSDTQYF
CDR3 DNA: TGTGCCAGCAGGATATGGGGATCAGATACGCAGTATTTT

clone size: NA
V gene: TRBV29-1
CDR3 length: 14
D gene: NA
J gene: TRBJ2-1
CDR3 protein: CSVDTRSILNEQFF
CDR3 DNA: TGCAGCGTTGACACTAGGTCCATCCTCAATGAGCAGTTCTTC

clone size: NA
V gene: TRBV7-3
CDR3 length: 17
D gene: TRBD2
J gene: TRBJ2-3
CDR3 protein: CASSSGLAGTSTDTQYF
CDR3 DNA: TGTGCCAGCAGCTCCGGACTAGCGGGAACTAGCACAGATACGCAGTATTTT

clone size: NA
V gene: TRBV10-3
CDR3 length: 12
D gene: TRBD2
J gene: TRBJ2-7
CDR3 protein: CAAQSGRGEQYF
CDR3 DNA: TGTGCCGCCCAAAGCGGGAGGGGCGAGCAGTACTTC